This T cell receptor beta chain was captured in a study of blood T cell repertoires in COVID-19. About the study: Samples came from the United States, Italy and Spain, spanning acute and convalescent COVID-19. The analysed material was cDNA or gDNA that came from T cells, B-cell-depleted T cells, or PBMCs.

Study processing details: Amplification of reference gene primers was used by the study to estimate nucleated cell counts. Profiling relied on immunoSEQ multiplex PCR, and the TCRdb table lists in-frame clones only, not all of them. V and J calls and clone size come straight from that table; D and trimming were deduced from the DNA. In the table there are roughly 11,000 clones, approximately 85% of which are singletons. The CDR3 length is 15 residues. Trimming stripped 1 base from V and 4 bases from J, with 13 bases between. Germline V gene data show CDR1 as LGHNA and CDR2 as YNFKEQ. Sequencing was done on a sample of peripheral blood. This receptor was identified in a human donor in a cohort sampled during active COVID-19. The V gene is TRBV4-2, the J gene TRBJ1-2; a possible D gene is TRBD1 (6 bases). CDR3 nucleotide sequence: TGTGCCAGCAGCCAAGGACAGGAACTAGTCTATGGCTACACCTTC. Its translation: CASSQGQELVYGYTF.